Below, 21 T cell receptor beta chains from the same sample are listed, as sequenced in a study of blood T cell repertoires in COVID-19. Produced via immunoSEQ multiplex PCR; TCRdb's table is partial and in-frame only. The table shows under 300,000 clones, with about 83% occurring only once. The sample comprised peripheral blood. Every receptor here comes from a woman in her 40s who had recovered from COVID-19.

The chain joins TRBV11-3 to TRBJ1-2, with D possibly TRBD1 on 5 matching bases. Germline values: CDR1 SGHNT, CDR2 YENEEA. The CDR3 covers 16 residues. Trimming removed 1 base at V and 2 bases at J, with 14 bases between. CDR3 sequence (DNA): TGTGCCAGCAGCTTAGTCCGGGGGATTAAAAACTATGGCTACACCTTC. It encodes CASSLVRGIKNYGYTF. Full variable domain (rest looked up from reference TRBV11-3 and TRBJ1-2): EAGVVQSPRYKIIEKKQPVAFWCNPISGHNTLYWYLQNLGQGPELLIRYENEEAVDDSQLPKDRFSAERLKGVDSTLKIQPAELGDSAVYLCASSLVRGIKNYGYTFGSGTRLTVV.

The chain employs TRBV6-1 and TRBJ1-6; D gene uncertain. CDR3 length: 18 residues. Trimming stripped 1 base from V and 7 bases from J, with 20 bases between. CDR1 MNHNS and CDR2 SASEGT come from the germline V gene. For the CDR3, the DNA is TGTGCCAGCAGTGAAGTATGGGTGGAGGGAGGTCGGAATTCACCCCTCCACTTT. It yields the protein CASSEVWVEGGRNSPLHF.

The V and J genes are TRBV7-2 and TRBJ2-1, with 7 bases matching TRBD2. The CDR3 consists of 16 residues. V lost 4 bases, J lost 0 bases, and 6 bases stayed unmatched. The germline gives CDR1 SGHTA, CDR2 FQGNSA. The CDR3 DNA sequence: TGTGCCAGCAGCTCCGAAGCGGGGAGCTCCTACAATGAGCAGTTCTTC. Translated: CASSSEAGSSYNEQFF.

This chain links TRBV6-6 with TRBJ2-7, with a tentative D call TRBD1 (5 bases). The CDR3 length is 12 residues. Germline CDR1 is MNHNY and CDR2 is SVGAGI (reference sequence). V was clipped by 6 bases and J by 4 bases, with 10 bases between them. CDR3 nucleotide sequence: TGTGCCAGCAGCCAGGACACGTACGAGCAGTACTTC. Amino acid sequence: CASSQDTYEQYF.

The V and J genes are TRBV6-5 and TRBJ1-4; tentatively, D is TRBD1 (5 bases). This CDR3 is built from 15 residues. The V end was cut by 6 bases, the J end by 6 bases, with 17 bases between. CDR1 is MNHEY and CDR2 is SVGAGI in the germline V gene. CDR3 in DNA: TGTGCCAGCAGGCCTACGCTGCCCAGGGATGAAAAACTGTTTTTT. This codes for CASRPTLPRDEKLFF.

The chain combines TRBV27 with TRBJ1-5, with TRBD1 matching 11 bases. Germline V lookup: CDR1 MNHEY, CDR2 SMNVEV (reference sequence). The CDR3 is 14 amino acids. Trimming cost V 5 bases and J 9 bases; bases outside gene matches: 6. CDR3 in amino acids: CASSPGQGARPQHF. CDR3 nucleotide sequence: TGTGCCAGCAGTCCAGGACAGGGGGCCCGGCCCCAGCATTTT.

This sequence joins TRBV18 and TRBJ2-4; D remains unclear. V lost 6 bases and J lost 1, with 10 bases in between. The germline gives CDR1 KGHSH, CDR2 LQKENI. The CDR3 spans 14 residues. The CDR3 sequence is CASSRVGAKNIQYF. The CDR3 region has the DNA TGTGCCAGCTCTCGGGTTGGGGCCAAAAACATTCAGTACTTC.

This clone was seen a single time. This chain joins TRBV12-3 or TRBV12-4 and TRBJ1-4; D perhaps matches TRBD1 (5 bases). The CDR3 extends over 12 amino acids. The V gene lost 4 bases and the J gene lost 8 bases, with 8 bases spanning the gap. The CDR3 spells CASSSRTEKLFF. Written as DNA, the CDR3 is TGTGCCAGCAGTTCCCGGACAGAAAAACTGTTTTTT.

The chain couples TRBV7-9 to TRBJ1-5; possibly TRBD1 for D (5 bases). Germline V gene data show CDR1 as SEHNR and CDR2 as FQNEAQ (reference sequence). V shed 5 bases and J shed 4 bases, with 12 bases lying between them. This CDR3 spans 14 amino acids. The CDR3 reads CASSPGGGNQPQHF. The CDR3, as DNA: TGTGCCAGCAGCCCCGGGGGGGGGAATCAGCCCCAGCATTTT.

The sample holds many counts of this clone. The chain is built from TRBV6-1 and TRBJ1-2; D not resolved. Trimming removed 2 bases from V and 13 bases from J, with 8 bases in between. Germline CDR1 reads MNHNS; CDR2 reads SASEGT. The CDR3 is made up of 10 amino acids. CDR3 sequence reads: CASSERAPTF. DNA of the CDR3: TGTGCCAGCAGTGAAAGAGCGCCCACCTTC.

The chain combines TRBV28 with TRBJ1-6; a possible D gene is TRBD1 (5 bases). The V end lost 5 bases, the J end lost 11 bases, and 10 bases lay between the germline ends. CDR1 is MDHEN and CDR2 is SYDVKM in the germline V gene. This CDR3 comprises 12 residues. CDR3: CASSPPGAPLHF. The CDR3 region has the DNA TGTGCCAGCAGTCCCCCGGGGGCACCCCTCCACTTT.

The V call is TRBV12-3 or TRBV12-4, the J call TRBJ2-7; tentative D call: TRBD1 (6 bases). V was cut by 6 bases and J by 6 bases, with 12 bases left in between. The CDR3 has 12 residues. The CDR3 DNA follows: TGTGCCAGCAGACCCGACAGGTCCGAGCAGTACTTC. This codes for CASRPDRSEQYF.

This clone was observed a few times. The chain carries TRBV6-6 and TRBJ1-6; perhaps TRBD1 as D (6 bases). The CDR3 length is 15 residues. Trimming cost V 5 bases and J 4 bases, with 12 bases left between them. Germline V gene lookup returns CDR1 MNHNY and CDR2 SVGAGI (reference sequence). The DNA for the CDR3 is TGTGCCAGCAGTCCCGGGGGGCGTTATAATTCACCCCTCCACTTT. It translates to CASSPGGRYNSPLHF.

The CDR3, as DNA: TGTGCCAGCAGCGTAGCGGGGTACAATGAGCAGTTCTTC. Its protein is CASSVAGYNEQFF. V and J are TRBV9 and TRBJ2-1; a weak D match, TRBD2 (5 bases). Germline V gene data show CDR1 as SGDLS and CDR2 as YYNGEE. The V gene lost 0 bases and the J gene lost 4 bases, with 5 bases spanning the gap. The CDR3 is 13 amino acids.

This clone was counted between two and nine times. This chain uses TRBV27 with TRBJ2-7; D is undetermined. The CDR3 runs 14 residues. Deletions cut 2 bases from V and 2 bases from J, with 10 bases between. Germline assignment: CDR1 MNHEY and CDR2 SMNVEV (reference sequence). CDR3 coding DNA: TGTGCCAGCAGTTTAGGTCCGGGTACCTACGAGCAGTACTTC. Translated, it gives CASSLGPGTYEQYF.

The V and J genes are TRBV3-1 (or the pseudogene TRBV3-2) and TRBJ1-1, with 11 bases identical to TRBD1. The ends lost 0 bases at V and 3 bases at J; junction bases unmatched: 9. This CDR3 is 18 amino acids long. Per germline, CDR1 LGHDT and CDR2 YNNKEL (reference sequence). CDR3 amino acids: CASSQDKDRGRLDTEAFF. The CDR3 nucleotides read TGTGCCAGCAGCCAAGATAAGGACAGGGGGCGCTTGGACACTGAAGCTTTCTTT.

The V gene is TRBV30, the J gene TRBJ2-5; tentative D call: TRBD2 (5 bases). CDR1 is GTSNPN, CDR2 SVGIG, per germline (reference sequence). The V and J ends lost 1 base and 1 base respectively, with 10 bases between them. The CDR3 has 14 amino acids. The CDR3 DNA reads TGTGCCTGGAGTGCCGGAGGCGGCCAAGAGACCCAGTACTTC. Protein sequence: CAWSAGGGQETQYF.

The chain links TRBV28 to TRBJ2-7; tentative D call: TRBD1 (5 bases). The CDR3 covers 15 residues. The V gene's germline CDR1 is MDHEN and CDR2 SYDVKM. Between the trimmed V and J ends, which lost 2 bases and 5 bases, there was a span of 16 bases. The CDR3: CASSLTSAGLHEQYF. In nucleotides, the CDR3 is TGTGCCAGCAGTTTAACTTCGGCAGGGCTCCACGAGCAGTACTTC.

The rearrangement joins TRBV6-4 to TRBJ1-6; D call uncertain. Germline CDR1 and CDR2: MRHNA and SNTAGT. The V end was cut by 0 bases, the J end by 12 bases, with 9 bases between. The CDR3 covers 13 residues. The CDR3 sequence is CASSDSISGPLHF. CDR3 nucleotides: TGTGCCAGCAGTGACTCGATTTCGGGACCCCTCCACTTT.

The CDR3 DNA follows: TGTGCCAGTAGCAGGGGGGTGGGACAGGGCAACACCGGGGAGCTGTTTTTT. Residues: CASSRGVGQGNTGELFF. V and J are TRBV19 and TRBJ2-2, with 9 bases fitting TRBD1. Germline assignment: CDR1 LNHDA and CDR2 SQIVND (reference sequence). The CDR3 is 17 residues long. J gave up 2 bases and V 6 bases, and 10 bases lay outside the gene matches.

About this clone itself: The same CDR3 can be traced to other DNA sequences in this sample. This chain links TRBV7-2 with TRBJ1-1; TRBD1 matches 7 bases. Per germline, CDR1 SGHTA and CDR2 FQGNSA. The CDR3 has 14 residues. V was clipped by 3 bases and J by 1 base; unmatched bases: 2. The CDR3 sequence: CASSLGQSNTEAFF. The CDR3 region has the DNA TGTGCCAGCAGCTTGGGACAGTCGAACACTGAAGCTTTCTTT.